This T cell receptor beta chain emerged from a study of cytomegalovirus exposure and HLA in healthy donors. Overall study results and limits: Cytomegalovirus status, reportedly, was diagnosed with high specificity and sensitivity by the classifier. Across donors, most TCRs were seen rarely, yet some public ones were widespread.

The CDR3 totals 16 residues. Trimming took off 5 bases at V and 5 bases at J, with 21 bases between the two ends. Germline V gene lookup returns CDR1 SEHNR and CDR2 FQNEAQ (reference sequence). Generated by immunoSEQ multiplex PCR, the TCRdb table keeps only in-frame clones and is missing some. The data contain under 250,000 clones, roughly 87% of them singletons. The donors were members of the validation cohort comprising some 120 subjects, separate from the roughly 670-subject first cohort. Note on this clone: Antigen: not known.

Sequences were obtained from PBMCs. The clonotype was recovered from a young man in good health and CMV-seropositive. The chain links TRBV7-9 to TRBJ1-2, with no clear D. DNA for the CDR3: TGTGCCAGCAGCCCAGCTCGCCGAAGGACGGGATATGGCTACACCTTC. The encoded protein is CASSPARRRTGYGYTF.